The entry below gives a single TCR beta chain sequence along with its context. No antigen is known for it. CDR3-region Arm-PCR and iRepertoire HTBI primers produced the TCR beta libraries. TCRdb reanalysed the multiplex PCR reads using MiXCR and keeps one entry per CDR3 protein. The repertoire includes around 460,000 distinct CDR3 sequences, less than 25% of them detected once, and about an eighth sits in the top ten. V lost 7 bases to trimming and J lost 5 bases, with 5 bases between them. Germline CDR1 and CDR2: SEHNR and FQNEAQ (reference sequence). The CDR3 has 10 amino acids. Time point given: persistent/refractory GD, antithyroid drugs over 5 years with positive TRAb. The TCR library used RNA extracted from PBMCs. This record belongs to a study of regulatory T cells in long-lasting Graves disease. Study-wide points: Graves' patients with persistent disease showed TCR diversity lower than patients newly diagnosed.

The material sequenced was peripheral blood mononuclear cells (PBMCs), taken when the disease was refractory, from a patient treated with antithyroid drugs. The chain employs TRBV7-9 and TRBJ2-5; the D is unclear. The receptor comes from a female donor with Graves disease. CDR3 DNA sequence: TGTGCCAGCACCCCCGAGACCCAGTACTTC. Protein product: CASTPETQYF.